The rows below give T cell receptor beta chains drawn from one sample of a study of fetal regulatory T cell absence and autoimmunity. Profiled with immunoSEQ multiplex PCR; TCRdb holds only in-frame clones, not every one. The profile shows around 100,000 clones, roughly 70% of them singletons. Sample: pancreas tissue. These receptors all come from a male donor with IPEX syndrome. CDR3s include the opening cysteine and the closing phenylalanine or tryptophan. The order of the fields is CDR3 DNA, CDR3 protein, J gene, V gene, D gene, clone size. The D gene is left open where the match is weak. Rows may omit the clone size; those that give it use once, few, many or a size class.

DNA: TGTGCCAGCAGTTCCCGACAGGGGAGTAATCAGCCCCAGCATTTT
CDR3: CASSSRQGSNQPQHF
J: TRBJ1-5
V: TRBV27
D: TRBD1
size: few

DNA: TGTGCCAGCAGCCTGGACAGCGCACCATATAGCAATCAGCCCCAGCATTTT
CDR3: CASSLDSAPYSNQPQHF
J: TRBJ1-5
V: TRBV7-8
D: -
size: few

DNA: TGTGCCTGGAGTTGGGCGGACGAGCAGTACTTC
CDR3: CAWSWADEQYF
J: TRBJ2-7
V: TRBV30
D: -
size: few

DNA: TGTGCCAGCAGTGACCAAACGGGCCCACTGTTTTTT
CDR3: CASSDQTGPLFF
J: TRBJ1-4
V: TRBV25-1
D: -
size: -

DNA: TGTGCCATCAGCGGACATAGAGAGCGGTCACCCCTCCACTTT
CDR3: CAISGHRERSPLHF
J: TRBJ1-6
V: TRBV10-3
D: -
size: few

DNA: TGCGCCAGCAGCCAAGTACCGGACAGCGGAACCTATGGCTACACCTTC
CDR3: CASSQVPDSGTYGYTF
J: TRBJ1-2
V: TRBV4-1
D: -
size: -

DNA: TGTGCCAGCAGCCCCCGGGACAGCCTCTACGAGCAGTACTTC
CDR3: CASSPRDSLYEQYF
J: TRBJ2-7
V: TRBV21-1
D: -
size: -

DNA: TGTGCCAGCAGTGAAGGCCGGGTCTATGGCTACACCTTC
CDR3: CASSEGRVYGYTF
J: TRBJ1-2
V: TRBV6-1
D: -
size: few

DNA: TGTGCCAGCAGCCTAGGGTCGAACGAGCAGTACTTC
CDR3: CASSLGSNEQYF
J: TRBJ2-7
V: TRBV11-2
D: -
size: -

DNA: TGTGCCAGCAGTTTAGGGAACAACGACGAGCAGTACTTC
CDR3: CASSLGNNDEQYF
J: TRBJ2-7
V: TRBV27
D: -
size: few

DNA: TGCAGCGTTGGTGAAGCTTTCTTT
CDR3: CSVGEAFF
J: TRBJ1-1
V: TRBV29-1
D: -
size: -

DNA: TGTGCCAGCAGCCCCGGACTAGCGGGGGGGCGAGAGACCCAGTACTTC
CDR3: CASSPGLAGGRETQYF
J: TRBJ2-5
V: TRBV11-2
D: TRBD2
size: once

DNA: TGTGCCAGCAGCTTAGTGGTCAACAATCAGCCCCAGCATTTT
CDR3: CASSLVVNNQPQHF
J: TRBJ1-5
V: TRBV7-2
D: -
size: -

DNA: TGCGCCAGCAGCTTGGCCGCAGATACGCAGTATTTT
CDR3: CASSLAADTQYF
J: TRBJ2-3
V: TRBV5-1
D: -
size: -

DNA: TGTGCCAGCAGTGTCAATTGGCATGAGCAGTTCTTC
CDR3: CASSVNWHEQFF
J: TRBJ2-1
V: TRBV6-1
D: -
size: -

DNA: TGTGCTTGTGGGACTAGCAGTTACAATGAGCAGTTCTTC
CDR3: CACGTSSYNEQFF
J: TRBJ2-1
V: TRBV12-5
D: TRBD2
size: -

DNA: TGTGCCAGCCGACAGGGTGGGGCCAACGTCCTGACTTTC
CDR3: CASRQGGANVLTF
J: TRBJ2-6
V: TRBV27
D: TRBD1
size: -

DNA: TGTGCCTGGAGTGTGGGTTTTGAAGCTTTCTTT
CDR3: CAWSVGFEAFF
J: TRBJ1-1
V: TRBV30
D: -
size: few

DNA: TGCGCCAGCAGAAACCTAGCGGGGGGGCGGTACGAGCAGTACTTC
CDR3: CASRNLAGGRYEQYF
J: TRBJ2-7
V: TRBV5-1
D: TRBD2
size: -

DNA: TGCGCCAGCAGTCAATCGGGGAACACTGAAGCTTTCTTT
CDR3: CASSQSGNTEAFF
J: TRBJ1-1
V: TRBV23-1
D: -
size: -

DNA: TGCGCCAGCAGTGAGTCATACAGGGAGGAATTGGACACTGAAGCTTTCTTT
CDR3: CASSESYREELDTEAFF
J: TRBJ1-1
V: TRBV10-1
D: -
size: -

DNA: TGTGCCAGCAGTTACAGGGAGACCCAGTACTTC
CDR3: CASSYRETQYF
J: TRBJ2-5
V: TRBV6-6
D: -
size: few

DNA: TGTGCCAGCAGTCCCTACCAAGCGGACAGGGTCGATAACACCGGGGAGCTGTTTTTT
CDR3: CASSPYQADRVDNTGELFF
J: TRBJ2-2
V: TRBV27
D: TRBD1
size: -

DNA: TGCGCCAGCAGCCAAGTCGCCAGGGGTGCTACAGGGGGCTACACCTTC
CDR3: CASSQVARGATGGYTF
J: TRBJ1-2
V: TRBV4-1
D: -
size: -

DNA: TGTGCCAGCTCGGCCGGGACTAGCCCAGACAATGAGCAGTTCTTC
CDR3: CASSAGTSPDNEQFF
J: TRBJ2-1
V: TRBV18
D: TRBD2
size: -

DNA: TGCGCCAGCAGACTTAACGCGGGACAAATCTCTGGGGCCAACGTCCTGACTTTC
CDR3: CASRLNAGQISGANVLTF
J: TRBJ2-6
V: TRBV5-1
D: -
size: few

DNA: TGTGCCATCAGTAGCAGAGGGGGGACCCCCTGGGATGGCTACACCTTC
CDR3: CAISSRGGTPWDGYTF
J: TRBJ1-2
V: TRBV10-3
D: -
size: -

DNA: TGTGCCAGCAGCTTGAGGGACAGGGGTGGAGATACGCAGTATTTT
CDR3: CASSLRDRGGDTQYF
J: TRBJ2-3
V: TRBV5-4
D: TRBD1
size: -

DNA: TGTGCCAGCAGTGAAAACCGGGACAGGGTCTCACCCCTCCACTTT
CDR3: CASSENRDRVSPLHF
J: TRBJ1-6
V: TRBV2
D: TRBD1
size: -

DNA: TGTGCCAGCAGTCCCGGACTAGCAATAAACAATGAGCAGTTCTTC
CDR3: CASSPGLAINNEQFF
J: TRBJ2-1
V: TRBV27
D: TRBD2
size: -

DNA: TGTGCCAGCAGACCCCGGACTAGCGGGGGGGCCGGCACAGATACGCAGTATTTT
CDR3: CASRPRTSGGAGTDTQYF
J: TRBJ2-3
V: TRBV5-4
D: TRBD2
size: -

DNA: TGTGCCATCAGTGAGGGGGCTAACTATGGCTACACCTTC
CDR3: CAISEGANYGYTF
J: TRBJ1-2
V: TRBV10-3
D: -
size: few

DNA: TGTGCCAGCAGCCCACCGACAGCGACAGATACGCAGTATTTT
CDR3: CASSPPTATDTQYF
J: TRBJ2-3
V: TRBV7-9
D: -
size: -

DNA: TGCGCCAGCTCTCAGCGTACGGGTGGCTACACCTTC
CDR3: CASSQRTGGYTF
J: TRBJ1-2
V: TRBV5-1
D: -
size: -

DNA: TGTGCCAGCAGCCTCAGTGGGACAGGGTACGAGCAGTACTTC
CDR3: CASSLSGTGYEQYF
J: TRBJ2-7
V: TRBV9
D: TRBD1
size: -